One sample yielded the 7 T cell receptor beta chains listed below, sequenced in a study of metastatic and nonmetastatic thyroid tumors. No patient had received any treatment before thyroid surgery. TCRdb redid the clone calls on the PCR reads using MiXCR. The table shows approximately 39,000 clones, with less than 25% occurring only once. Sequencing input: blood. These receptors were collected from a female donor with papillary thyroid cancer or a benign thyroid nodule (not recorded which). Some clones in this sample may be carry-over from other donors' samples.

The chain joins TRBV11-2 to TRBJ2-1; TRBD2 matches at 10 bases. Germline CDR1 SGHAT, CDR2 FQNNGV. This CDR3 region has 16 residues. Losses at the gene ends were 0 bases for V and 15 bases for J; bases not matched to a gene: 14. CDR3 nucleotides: TGTGCCAGCAGCTTAGATTTTCGGCTAGCGGGAGCCCCCTGGTTCTTC. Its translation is CASSLDFRLAGAPWFF.

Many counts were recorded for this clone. CDR3 amino acids: CSARPFSGRAIRHEQYF. In DNA form, the CDR3 reads TGCAGTGCTCGACCTTTTAGCGGGAGGGCCATCAGGCACGAGCAGTACTTC. The chain links TRBV20-1 to TRBJ2-7; 11 nucleotides line up with TRBD2. Germline trimming cut 5 bases from V and 5 bases from J; bases unmatched to any gene: 17. Germline V gene sequence: CDR1 DFQATT, CDR2 SNEGSKA (reference sequence). This CDR3 region has 17 residues.

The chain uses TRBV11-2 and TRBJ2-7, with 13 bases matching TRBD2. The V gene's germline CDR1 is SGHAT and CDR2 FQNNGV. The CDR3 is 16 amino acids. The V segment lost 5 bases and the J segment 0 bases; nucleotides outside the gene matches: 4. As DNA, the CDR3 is TGTGCCAGCAGCCGATGGACTAGCGGGAGCTCCTACGAGCAGTACTTC. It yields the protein CASSRWTSGSSYEQYF.

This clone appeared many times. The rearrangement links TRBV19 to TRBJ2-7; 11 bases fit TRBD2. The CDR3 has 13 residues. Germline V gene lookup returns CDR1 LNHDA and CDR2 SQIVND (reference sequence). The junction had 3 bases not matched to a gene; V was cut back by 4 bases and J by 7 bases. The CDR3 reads CASSTGTSGEQYF. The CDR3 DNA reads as TGTGCCAGTAGTACCGGGACTAGCGGAGAGCAGTACTTC.

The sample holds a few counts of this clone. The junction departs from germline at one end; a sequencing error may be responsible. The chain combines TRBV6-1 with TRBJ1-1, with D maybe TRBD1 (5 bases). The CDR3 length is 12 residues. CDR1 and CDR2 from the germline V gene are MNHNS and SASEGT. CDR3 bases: TGTGCCAGCAGAGGGGTGCGGGCTGAATCTTTCTTT. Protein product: CASRGVRAESFF.

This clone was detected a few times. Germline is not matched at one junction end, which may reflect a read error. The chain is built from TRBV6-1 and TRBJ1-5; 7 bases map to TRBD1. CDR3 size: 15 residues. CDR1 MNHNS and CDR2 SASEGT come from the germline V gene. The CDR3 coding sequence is TGTGCCAGCAGTCGGGGACAGAATAGCAATCATCCCCAGCATTTT. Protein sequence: CASSRGQNSNHPQHF.

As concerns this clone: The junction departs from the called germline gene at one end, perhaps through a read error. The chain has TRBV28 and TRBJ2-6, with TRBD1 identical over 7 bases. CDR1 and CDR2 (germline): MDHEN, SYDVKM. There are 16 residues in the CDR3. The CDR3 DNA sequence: TGTCCCAGCGCGGAAGGGGGCCATGTTGGGGCCAACGTCCTGACTTTC. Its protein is CPSAEGGHVGANVLTF. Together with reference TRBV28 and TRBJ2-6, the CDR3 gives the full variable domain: DVKVTQSSRYLVKRTGEKVFLECVQDMDHENMFWYRQDPGLGLRLIYFSYDVKMKEKGDIPEGYSVSREKKERFSLILESASTNQTSMYLCPSAEGGHVGANVLTFGAGSRLTVL.